Below are 22 T cell receptor beta chains sequenced from a single sample in a study of T cells in Graves' hyperthyroidism and ophthalmopathy. Amplification targeted TCR beta CDR3 regions from RNA transcripts. HTBI primers were used for first-round RT-PCR of the TCR CDR3. Using its own MiXCR run on the multiplex PCR reads, TCRdb lists one record per CDR3 protein. This table holds some 490,000 distinct CDR3 sequences, 22% found once. Sequenced sample: blood. The receptors originated from a woman in her 70s with Graves' ophthalmopathy.

This CDR3 reads CASSLVLGERANVLTF. The CDR3 region has the DNA TGCGCCAGCAGCTTGGTTCTGGGGGAAAGGGCCAACGTCCTGACTTTC. The chain employs TRBV5-1 and TRBJ2-6; perhaps D is TRBD1 or TRBD2 (5 bases each). Trimming shortened V by 0 bases and J by 5 bases, and 12 bases separated the two germline ends. The CDR3 is 16 amino acids. The germline V gene encodes CDR1 SGHRS and CDR2 YFSETQ. Complete variable domain (other parts from reference TRBV5-1 and TRBJ2-6): KAGVTQTPRYLIKTRGQQVTLSCSPISGHRSVSWYQQTPGQGLQFLFEYFSETQRNKGNFPGRFSGRQFSNSRSEMNVSTLELGDSALYLCASSLVLGERANVLTFGAGSRLTVL.

This clonotype was counted only a few times. CDR3 sequence: CASSQGNSNQPQHF. CDR3 nucleotide sequence: TGTGCCAGCAGCCAGGGAAATAGCAATCAGCCCCAGCATTTT. The chain carries TRBV3-1 and TRBJ1-5; D gene unclear. The CDR3 has 14 amino acids. V was shortened by 3 bases and J by 0 bases, with 6 bases between the two germline ends. The germline V gene has CDR1 LGHDT and CDR2 YNNKEL (reference sequence). The full variable domain, its missing parts supplied by reference TRBV3-1 and TRBJ1-5, is DTAVSQTPKYLVTQMGNDKSIKCEQNLGHDTMYWYKQDSKKFLKIMFSYNNKELIINETVPNRFSPKSPDKAHLNLHINSLELGDSAVYFCASSQGNSNQPQHFGDGTRLSIL.

This chain joins TRBV5-1 and TRBJ1-1; 12 bases are shared with TRBD1. The CDR3 has 15 residues. J lost 4 bases, V lost 4 bases, and 5 bases had no gene match. The V gene's germline CDR1 is SGHRS and CDR2 YFSETQ. For the CDR3, the DNA is TGCGCCAGCAGCCGGGACAGGGGGCAGAGCACTGAAGCTTTCTTT. Translated, it gives CASSRDRGQSTEAFF.

This clonotype was seen a few times. The gene calls are TRBV10-3 and TRBJ2-7; D unclear. Germline CDR1 and CDR2: ENHRY and SYGVKD. V dropped 3 bases and J dropped 3 bases, with 6 bases sitting between them. This CDR3 spans 12 amino acids. CDR3 in DNA: TGTGCCATCAGTGAAAGGGACTACGAGCAGTACTTC. Translated: CAISERDYEQYF.

This clonotype was observed a handful of times. The chain is built from TRBV4-3 and TRBJ2-5, with 10 bases aligning to TRBD1. The germline V gene has CDR1 LGHNA and CDR2 YSLEER. J gave up 2 bases and V 1 base, and 4 bases lay outside the gene matches. This CDR3 is 16 amino acids long. The CDR3 spells CASSQVGTGVQETQYF. The CDR3 DNA reads TGCGCCAGCAGCCAAGTAGGGACAGGGGTACAAGAGACCCAGTACTTC.

J is TRBJ1-5 and V is TRBV5-6; no clear D gene. The CDR3 loop spans 14 amino acids. CDR1 is SGHDT, CDR2 YYEEEE, per germline. Trimming took 4 bases from V and 8 from J, leaving 16 bases between them. CDR3 loop: CASSQLTGLEPQHF. Here the CDR3 DNA reads TGTGCCAGCAGCCAACTTACCGGGTTGGAGCCCCAGCATTTT.

This clonotype was seen ten or more times. The chain links TRBV11-2 to TRBJ2-7, with 9 bases aligning to TRBD1. The CDR3 has 14 residues. The germline CDR1 and CDR2 sequences are SGHAT and FQNNGV. With V trimmed by 1 base and J by 3 bases, 1 base remained unmatched. This CDR3 reads CASSLVDRGYEQYF. In nucleotides, the CDR3 is TGTGCCAGCAGCTTAGTGGACAGGGGCTACGAGCAGTACTTC.

The chain uses TRBV2 and TRBJ2-7; D is uncertain. Germline V gene data show CDR1 as SNHLY and CDR2 as FYNNEI. Between the trimmed V and J ends, which lost 4 bases and 0 bases, there was a span of 10 bases. There are 14 residues in the CDR3. CDR3 DNA sequence: TGTGCCAGCAGTGGCGACTTAAACTCCTACGAGCAGTACTTC. Residues: CASSGDLNSYEQYF.

This clonotype was found many times. The chain recombines TRBV11-2 with TRBJ2-1; the match to TRBD2 covers 12 bases. Germline-derived CDR1 and CDR2 are SGHAT and FQNNGV. J gave up 0 bases and V 7 bases, and 16 bases lay outside the gene matches. CDR3 size: 20 residues. CDR3 sequence: CASITPKLAGGNSSYNEQFF. CDR3 sequence (DNA): TGTGCCAGCATCACACCCAAACTAGCGGGAGGAAACAGCTCCTACAATGAGCAGTTCTTC.

This rearrangement joins TRBV3-1 to TRBJ2-2; unclear D gene. With 1 base removed from V and 0 bases from J, the gap between germline ends came to 6 bases. The length of the CDR3 is 15 residues. Germline CDR1 and CDR2: LGHDT and YNNKEL (reference sequence). The DNA for the CDR3 is TGTGCCAGCAGCCAAGTTACAGCGAACACCGGGGAGCTGTTTTTT. This codes for CASSQVTANTGELFF.

In its sample, this clonotype was seen many times. The rearrangement links TRBV11-2 to TRBJ1-2, with 12 bases aligning to TRBD1. The trim removed 4 bases at V and 6 bases at J, leaving 9 bases unmatched. Germline values: CDR1 SGHAT, CDR2 FQNNGV. The CDR3 extends over 16 amino acids. CDR3 sequence reads: CASSSIRDRGRDGYTF. The CDR3 nucleotides are TGTGCCAGCAGCTCTATCCGGGACAGGGGGCGTGATGGCTACACCTTC.

This clonotype turned up a few times. The J gene is TRBJ1-2, the V gene TRBV9; TRBD1 aligns across 7 bases. From germline, CDR1 is SGDLS and CDR2 YYNGEE. The CDR3 covers 15 residues. After removal of 2 bases from V and 1 base from J, the junction contained 5 bases not matched to a gene. Written as DNA, the CDR3 is TGTGCCAGCAGCGTCACAGGGGACCGTAACTATGGCTACACCTTC. Its translation: CASSVTGDRNYGYTF.

J is TRBJ1-1 and V is TRBV6-1, with no clear D. CDR3 length equals 13 residues. The V gene lost 7 bases and the J gene lost 5 bases, with 14 bases spanning the gap. Germline V lookup: CDR1 MNHNS, CDR2 SASEGT. Here the CDR3 reads CASNFGLGTEAFF. The CDR3 DNA reads TGTGCCAGCAACTTTGGCCTAGGGACTGAAGCTTTCTTT.

This clonotype was picked up a small number of times. The chain uses TRBV5-1 and TRBJ2-2; 9 nucleotides match TRBD1. J gave up 0 bases and V 3 bases, and 3 bases lay outside the gene matches. In germline, CDR1 is SGHRS, CDR2 YFSETQ. The CDR3 has 16 residues. DNA for the CDR3: TGCGCCAGCAGCTCCCGGACAGGGGCGAACACCGGGGAGCTGTTTTTT. As protein: CASSSRTGANTGELFF.

The V and J genes are TRBV7-9 and TRBJ1-2; 9 positions match TRBD1. Trimming cost V 4 bases and J 7 bases; bases outside gene matches: 7. CDR3 length: 14 amino acids. CDR1 is SEHNR and CDR2 is FQNEAQ in the germline V gene (reference sequence). This CDR3 is CASSSDRGGGGYTF. The CDR3 nucleotides are TGTGCCAGCAGCTCGGACAGGGGAGGAGGTGGCTACACCTTC.

This chain uses TRBV14 with TRBJ2-2; 8 positions match TRBD2. This CDR3 has 16 residues. The V and J ends lost 4 bases and 5 bases, in that order; junction bases with no gene match: 9. Germline lookup yields CDR1 SGHDN and CDR2 FVKESK. The CDR3 sequence is CASSLKREQWTGELFF. DNA of the CDR3: TGTGCCAGCAGCCTTAAGCGGGAGCAATGGACCGGGGAGCTGTTTTTT.

This rearrangement joins TRBV12-3 or TRBV12-4 to TRBJ1-5; the D is unclear. The CDR3 is 14 amino acids. V lost 5 bases and J lost 2, with 10 bases in between. CDR3 sequence reads: CASSITVGNQPQHF. CDR3 sequence (DNA): TGTGCCAGCAGTATTACAGTGGGCAATCAGCCCCAGCATTTT.

The V and J genes are TRBV6-1 and TRBJ1-2, with D unresolved. The CDR3 is 13 amino acids. The V end was cut by 5 bases, the J end by 8 bases, with 15 bases between. In germline, CDR1 is MNHNS, CDR2 SASEGT. The CDR3 DNA follows: TGTGCCAGCAGTTTCGAGGGATCTCGGGGCTACACCTTC. It yields the protein CASSFEGSRGYTF.

The gene calls are TRBV5-1 and TRBJ2-1; possible D gene TRBD2, 6 bases. Germline lookup yields CDR1 SGHRS and CDR2 YFSETQ. CDR3 length equals 16 residues. Trimming pared 0 bases from V and 1 base from J, leaving 11 bases between. The CDR3: CASSLDPGLSYNEQFF. The CDR3 nucleotides are TGCGCCAGCAGCTTGGATCCGGGACTTTCCTACAATGAGCAGTTCTTC.

There are many counts of this clonotype. The chain joins TRBV7-2 to TRBJ2-1; D remains ambiguous. The CDR3 extends over 14 amino acids. V was shortened by 1 base and J by 7 bases, with 11 bases between the two germline ends. The germline V gene has CDR1 SGHTA and CDR2 FQGNSA. The CDR3 is CASSLGLEINEQFF. The CDR3 DNA reads TGTGCCAGCAGCTTAGGCTTGGAAATAAATGAGCAGTTCTTC. Supplemented by reference TRBV7-2 and TRBJ2-1, the full variable domain reads GAGVSQSPSNKVTEKGKDVELRCDPISGHTALYWYRQSLGQGLEFLIYFQGNSAPDKSGLPSDRFSAERTGGSVSTLTIQRTQQEDSAVYLCASSLGLEINEQFFGPGTRLTVL.

This clonotype was detected only a few times. This chain joins TRBV6-2 or TRBV6-3 and TRBJ2-7, with 11 positions matching TRBD2. Germline trimming cut 3 bases from V and 3 bases from J; bases unmatched to any gene: 10. Germline CDR1 is MNHEY and CDR2 is SVGEGT. This CDR3 is 17 amino acids long. The CDR3 here is CASSYTTGTSGGYEQYF. CDR3 DNA sequence: TGTGCCAGCAGTTATACAACCGGGACTAGCGGAGGCTACGAGCAGTACTTC.

Only a few counts were recorded for this clonotype. The CDR3: CSAPRGSTEAFF. In DNA form, the CDR3 reads TGCAGTGCGCCCAGGGGGAGCACTGAAGCTTTCTTT. The chain joins TRBV20-1 to TRBJ1-1; 7 positions agree with TRBD1. Germline CDR1 is DFQATT and CDR2 is SNEGSKA (reference sequence). The CDR3 is made up of 12 amino acids. V lost 6 bases to trimming and J lost 4 bases; unmatched junction nucleotides: 5.